One sample yielded the 26 T cell receptor beta chains listed below, sequenced in a study of cytomegalovirus exposure and HLA in healthy donors (dated by TCRdb to 2015 to 2018). Library preparation was by the immunoSEQ multiplex PCR assay. A mixture of 60 forward primers for TCR Vbeta segments and 13 reverse primers for TCR Jbeta segments was used in the multiplex PCR. TCRdb's version of the immuneACCESS table is confined to in-frame rearrangements and falls short of the full clone set. An unresolved V gene accounts for under half of the shortfall where checked; the remainder is of unknown origin. Recorded for this sample are 45,000 to 65,000 clones; 82% of them occurred a single time. Jointly, the top ten make up less than 4% of the sample. What was sequenced was PBMCs. The receptor set was obtained from a woman aged 18 to 35 in good health and CMV-seronegative.

About this clone itself: At one boundary the junction diverges from the germline segment, which might be a read error. The chain links TRBV27 to TRBJ2-4, with D perhaps matching TRBD1 (6 bases). This CDR3 comprises 14 residues. The V gene's germline CDR1 is MNHEY and CDR2 SMNVEV (reference sequence). The chain's CDR3 is CASSLTGPENSQYF. The CDR3 nucleotides are TGTGCCAGCAGTCTAACAGGGCCGGAAAACAGTCAGTACTTC.

The gene calls are TRBV2 and TRBJ1-5, with D possibly TRBD1 on 5 matching bases. This CDR3 has 15 amino acids. V was trimmed by 3 bases and J by 6 bases, leaving 15 bases between them. Germline values: CDR1 SNHLY, CDR2 FYNNEI. In nucleotides, the CDR3 is TGTGCCAGCAGTGAGGGCAGGGAGGGCGGTCAGCCCCAGCATTTT. Protein product: CASSEGREGGQPQHF.

This clone was recorded only once. The chain uses TRBV27 and TRBJ2-3; 9 nucleotides agree with TRBD2. The CDR3 sequence is 19 residues long. V was pared by 7 bases and J by 3 bases, with 20 bases of the junction left unmatched. Germline V lookup: CDR1 MNHEY, CDR2 SMNVEV (reference sequence). The CDR3 is CASTPLNLAGVGGTDTQYF. CDR3 DNA sequence: TGTGCCAGCACCCCTCTCAATTTAGCGGGAGTAGGCGGGACAGATACGCAGTATTTT.

The chain carries TRBV5-1 and TRBJ2-1; 10 positions agree with TRBD2. Germline V gene lookup returns CDR1 SGHRS and CDR2 YFSETQ. V lost 4 bases to trimming and J lost 4 bases; unmatched junction nucleotides: 11. This CDR3 region has 17 residues. The CDR3 nucleotides read TGCGCCAGCAGCGTGATCCCCCTAGCGGGAGCGTACAATGAGCAGTTCTTC. It translates to CASSVIPLAGAYNEQFF.

The CDR3 region has the DNA TGCGCCAGCAGCTCAACTAGCGGGGACACAGATACGCAGTATTTT. Translating it yields CASSSTSGDTDTQYF. V is TRBV5-1 and J is TRBJ2-3; 10 nucleotides match TRBD2. CDR1 and CDR2 (germline): SGHRS, YFSETQ. CDR3 length: 15 amino acids. With V trimmed by 3 bases and J by 2 bases, 3 bases remained unmatched.

The rearrangement joins TRBV6-1 to TRBJ1-5; weak D call: TRBD1 (6 bases). The V gene lost 1 base and the J gene lost 6 bases, with 13 bases spanning the gap. Germline-derived CDR1 and CDR2 are MNHNS and SASEGT. CDR3 size: 15 residues. The CDR3 nucleotides are TGTGCCAGCAGTGAAGAGGGACATGGGGGTCAGCCCCAGCATTTT. Amino acid sequence: CASSEEGHGGQPQHF.

This clone was observed a few times. The chain employs TRBV29-1 and TRBJ2-1; TRBD2 matches 11 bases. The V gene's germline CDR1 is SQVTM and CDR2 ANQGSEA. With 2 bases clipped from V and 9 bases from J, the junction kept 9 bases outside the gene matches. This CDR3 has 15 amino acids. The CDR3 is CSVEILAGDSGEQFF. In nucleotides, the CDR3 is TGCAGCGTTGAAATACTAGCGGGAGACTCGGGTGAGCAGTTCTTC.

The chain uses TRBV9 and TRBJ2-1; the match to TRBD2 covers 8 bases. The V gene end was trimmed by 0 bases and the J gene end by 6 bases; junction bases not matched to a gene: 20. Germline CDR1 reads SGDLS; CDR2 reads YYNGEE. The CDR3 consists of 20 residues. The CDR3 region has the DNA TGTGCCAGCAGCGTAGGGATCGGGAGCGGGAGCTCTAAGGGTGGCAATGAGCAGTTCTTC. Amino acids: CASSVGIGSGSSKGGNEQFF.

The J gene is TRBJ1-4, the V gene TRBV29-1; 7 nucleotides align to TRBD1. The CDR3 consists of 13 residues. The V gene end was trimmed by 6 bases and the J gene end by 3 bases; junction bases not matched to a gene: 4. CDR1 is SQVTM, CDR2 ANQGSEA, per germline. The CDR3 DNA reads as TGCAGCGTCGAGACAGGGTCTAATGAAAAACTGTTTTTT. This codes for CSVETGSNEKLFF.

The rearrangement joins TRBV10-1 to TRBJ2-2, with 10 bases fitting TRBD2. Germline trimming cut 4 bases from V and 4 bases from J; bases unmatched to any gene: 9. CDR1 and CDR2 from the germline V gene are WNHNN and SYGVQD (reference sequence). The CDR3 consists of 17 residues. The CDR3 protein is CASSVLAGAPFTGELFF. The CDR3 DNA is TGCGCCAGCAGTGTGCTAGCGGGAGCACCGTTCACCGGGGAGCTGTTTTTT.

This rearrangement joins TRBV5-6 to TRBJ2-5, with D maybe TRBD1 (5 bases). The DNA end lines up better with TRBJ2-7; the J call may be wrong. There are 13 residues in the CDR3. Germline values: CDR1 SGHDT, CDR2 YYEEEE. Written as DNA, the CDR3 is TGTGCCAGCTCGTCCCCAGGGTCCTACGAGCAGTACTTC. This codes for CASSSPGSYEQYF.

The V call is TRBV10-2, the J call TRBJ2-7; the D gene is possibly TRBD1 (6 bases). CDR3 length: 12 amino acids. The V end lost 6 bases, the J end lost 3 bases, and 9 bases lay between the germline ends. The germline CDR1 and CDR2 sequences are WSHSY and SAAADI. CDR3 in DNA: TGCGCCAGCAGGGGGGCTTTCTACGAGCAGTACTTC. As protein: CASRGAFYEQYF.

The chain has TRBV25-1 and TRBJ2-7; 7 nucleotides match TRBD1. The CDR3 is 16 amino acids. Germline V gives CDR1 MGHDK, CDR2 SYGVNS. Losses at the gene ends were 5 bases for V and 1 base for J; bases not matched to a gene: 11. The CDR3 sequence is CASSPRTGASSYEQYF. The CDR3 DNA is TGTGCCAGCAGTCCCAGAACAGGGGCGTCATCCTACGAGCAGTACTTC.

This chain joins TRBV7-3 and TRBJ2-2; no clear D. CDR3 length: 14 amino acids. V dropped 3 bases and J dropped 3 bases, with 8 bases sitting between them. The germline CDR1 and CDR2 sequences are SGHTA and FQGTGA. The CDR3 loop reads CASSFNRDTGELFF. The CDR3 nucleotides are TGTGCCAGCAGCTTCAACAGAGACACCGGGGAGCTGTTTTTT.

The CDR3 spells CASSVAPTLKDGYTF. CDR3 nucleotide sequence: TGTGCCAGCAGCGTAGCCCCTACACTAAAGGATGGCTACACCTTC. The V gene is TRBV9, the J gene TRBJ1-2, with D hard to call. Germline V gene sequence: CDR1 SGDLS, CDR2 YYNGEE. The CDR3 sequence is 15 residues long. Deletions cut 0 bases from V and 6 bases from J, with 15 bases between.

The CDR3 coding sequence is TGTGCCAGCAGCTTAGTGGGAGGGTCCGAGGGCATTCAGTACTTC. It specifies CASSLVGGSEGIQYF. V and J are TRBV7-2 and TRBJ2-4; 7 bases map to TRBD2. Trimming cost V 1 base and J 9 bases; bases outside gene matches: 9. Germline assignment: CDR1 SGHTA and CDR2 FQGNSA. The CDR3 contains 15 residues.

The chain links TRBV25-1 to TRBJ1-2; D unresolved. The CDR3 sequence is 14 residues long. The V gene's germline CDR1 is MGHDK and CDR2 SYGVNS. Trimming removed 0 bases at V and 8 bases at J, with 13 bases between. As DNA, the CDR3 is TGTGCCAGCAGTGAATATGGGGTGGAGGACGGCTACACCTTC. Translation gives CASSEYGVEDGYTF.

The chain combines TRBV4-1 with TRBJ2-1, with 8 bases matching TRBD1. Germline assignment: CDR1 MGHRA and CDR2 YSYEKL. CDR3 size: 15 residues. V trimming: 2 bases; J trimming: 7 bases; junction bases outside the gene matches: 7. The CDR3 region is CASSQPGTGRNEQFF. CDR3 coding DNA: TGCGCCAGCAGCCAACCCGGGACAGGTCGTAATGAGCAGTTCTTC.

The rearrangement uses TRBV20-1 and TRBJ1-4, with D tentatively TRBD1 (6 bases). This CDR3 contains 11 residues. The V gene lost 6 bases and the J gene lost 14 bases, with 16 bases spanning the gap. The germline CDR1 and CDR2 sequences are DFQATT and SNEGSKA (reference sequence). This chain's CDR3 is CSARGGQWLFF. DNA of the CDR3: TGCAGTGCCCGTGGAGGACAGTGGCTGTTTTTT.

The CDR3 nucleotides read TGTGCCAGCAGCAAACGTAGCAATGAGCAGTTCTTC. Encoded protein: CASSKRSNEQFF. The rearrangement joins TRBV21-1 to TRBJ2-1; the D call TRBD2 from the table was never checked on the DNA. TRBV21-1 is a pseudogene. The CDR3 loop spans 12 amino acids.

The V and J genes are TRBV20-1 and TRBJ2-7; D ambiguous. Germline CDR1 DFQATT, CDR2 SNEGSKA (reference sequence). V was shortened by 3 bases and J by 5 bases, with 8 bases between the two germline ends. This CDR3 region has 11 residues. The CDR3 loop reads CSASDWNEQYF. The CDR3 nucleotides are TGCAGTGCTAGCGACTGGAACGAGCAGTACTTC.

V is TRBV7-3 and J is TRBJ1-2, with TRBD1 identical over 8 bases. Germline assignment: CDR1 SGHTA and CDR2 FQGTGA. This CDR3 is 16 amino acids long. The junction had 10 bases not matched to a gene; V was cut back by 1 base and J by 6 bases. In DNA, the CDR3 is TGTGCCAGCAGCTTAAAGGGGCAGGGGGCTATGGATGGCTACACCTTC. This sequence encodes CASSLKGQGAMDGYTF.

This sequence joins TRBV30 and TRBJ2-7; the D gene is possibly TRBD1 (6 bases). Trimming left V 8 bases short and J 4 bases short, with 12 bases between. This CDR3 contains 11 residues. Germline lookup yields CDR1 GTSNPN and CDR2 SVGIG (reference sequence). The chain's CDR3 is CARSQGYEQYF. The CDR3 DNA reads TGTGCCCGCAGTCAGGGGTACGAGCAGTACTTC.

J is TRBJ2-6 and V is TRBV10-3, with 9 bases identical to TRBD1. Trimming at V came to 10 bases and at J to 0 bases, leaving 7 bases not matched to a gene. This CDR3 is 16 amino acids long. CDR1 and CDR2 (germline): ENHRY, SYGVKD. Here the CDR3 DNA reads TGTGCCACCACAGGGGGCGGGGCCTCTGGGGCCAACGTCCTGACTTTC. Amino acids: CATTGGGASGANVLTF.

The chain employs TRBV10-1 and TRBJ2-2; possibly TRBD2 for D (6 bases). The length of the CDR3 is 13 residues. Trimming took 8 bases from V and 7 from J, leaving 14 bases between them. CDR1 WNHNN and CDR2 SYGVQD come from the germline V gene (reference sequence). The CDR3 loop is CASGTGAGGELFF. DNA for the CDR3: TGCGCCAGCGGTACGGGAGCTGGCGGGGAGCTGTTTTTT.

This chain connects TRBV7-9 to TRBJ2-5; 8 bases are a match to TRBD1. Germline-derived CDR1 and CDR2 are SEHNR and FQNEAQ (reference sequence). V lost 3 bases to trimming and J lost 7 bases; unmatched junction nucleotides: 7. The CDR3 sequence is 14 residues long. The CDR3 is CASSFDRGAGTQYF. Here the CDR3 DNA reads TGTGCCAGCAGCTTTGACAGGGGCGCAGGGACCCAGTACTTC.